This entry lists 15 T cell receptor beta chains sequenced from one sample in a study of T cells in Graves' hyperthyroidism and ophthalmopathy. TCR beta CDR3 region amplification was performed from RNA transcripts. The HTBI primer set drove a first-round RT-PCR of the TCR CDR3. TCRdb passed the multiplex PCR reads through MiXCR, listing each CDR3 protein once. In the table there are a few hundred thousand distinct CDR3 sequences, about a sixth of which are singletons. Specimen: blood. These receptors all stem from a woman aged 40 to 50 with Graves' ophthalmopathy.

This clonotype was detected only a few times. The chain couples TRBV5-1 to TRBJ2-5; D gene unclear. Germline V gene sequence: CDR1 SGHRS, CDR2 YFSETQ. CDR3 length equals 13 residues. Trimming shortened V by 1 base and J by 5 bases, and 9 bases separated the two germline ends. CDR3 sequence reads: CASSLIPQETQYF. The CDR3, as DNA: TGCGCCAGCAGCTTGATTCCCCAGGAGACCCAGTACTTC.

As to this clonotype: With a much larger clone just one base away, this may be a read error. The rearrangement joins TRBV2 to TRBJ1-5; 10 bases are shared with TRBD1. The CDR3 has 14 residues. V lost 7 bases to trimming and J lost 6 bases; unmatched junction nucleotides: 6. Germline CDR1 SNHLY, CDR2 FYNNEI. This CDR3 reads CASMGTGAAQPQHF. The DNA for the CDR3 is TGTGCCAGCATGGGGACAGGGGCGGCTCAGCCCCAGCATTTT.

This clonotype was counted many times. This chain joins TRBV7-2 and TRBJ2-7; 9 bases line up with TRBD1. Germline CDR1 is SGHTA and CDR2 is FQGNSA. This CDR3 has 14 amino acids. Trimming cost V 5 bases and J 2 bases; bases outside gene matches: 4. CDR3 coding DNA: TGTGCCAGCAGCATCGGACAGGGGACCTACGAGCAGTACTTC. It codes for CASSIGQGTYEQYF.

This clonotype was seen many times. V is TRBV20-1 and J is TRBJ2-5, with TRBD2 matching over 10 bases. Germline CDR1 DFQATT, CDR2 SNEGSKA (reference sequence). The V segment lost 4 bases and the J segment 4 bases; nucleotides outside the gene matches: 12. The CDR3 contains 16 residues. CDR3 sequence reads: CSAKPEWASGGETQYF. Here the CDR3 DNA reads TGCAGTGCTAAGCCTGAATGGGCTAGCGGGGGAGAGACCCAGTACTTC.

Comment on this clonotype: A junction end diverges from the germline sequence, so it may reflect a read error. The gene calls are TRBV27 and TRBJ1-1; maybe TRBD1 (5 bases). Germline CDR1 is MNHEY and CDR2 is SMNVEV (reference sequence). CDR3 length: 12 residues. CDR3 protein: CASSLMQGRPLF. In DNA form, the CDR3 reads TGTGCCAGCAGTTTAATGCAGGGTCGTCCTCTCTTT.

The chain links TRBV4-2 to TRBJ2-3, with 9 nucleotides matching TRBD2. CDR1 and CDR2 from the germline V gene are LGHNA and YNFKEQ. The V and J ends lost 1 base and 2 bases, in that order; junction bases with no gene match: 7. This CDR3 contains 17 residues. The CDR3 DNA reads as TGTGCCAGCAGCCAAGCCAATAGCGGGGGCAACACAGATACGCAGTATTTT. Translation: CASSQANSGGNTDTQYF.

This clonotype was detected many times. The V gene is TRBV12-3 or TRBV12-4, the J gene TRBJ2-5; 7 positions agree with TRBD1. V trimming: 0 bases; J trimming: 5 bases; junction bases outside the gene matches: 6. CDR3 length equals 15 residues. The CDR3 DNA reads as TGTGCCAGCAGTTTAGCGTGGGGACAGACGGAGACCCAGTACTTC. Residues: CASSLAWGQTETQYF.

This clonotype occurred a few times. The CDR3 DNA reads TGTGCCACCAGCAAGAGAGGGGACAGTAGTTGGACTGAAGCTTTCTTT. Protein: CATSKRGDSSWTEAFF. The chain recombines TRBV15 with TRBJ1-1; TRBD1 aligns across 7 bases. There are 16 residues in the CDR3. The germline V gene encodes CDR1 LNHNV and CDR2 YYDKDF (reference sequence). Trimming removed 4 bases from V and 5 bases from J; junction bases left unmatched: 13.

This clonotype was detected a few times. The V gene is TRBV28, the J gene TRBJ1-5; the D gene is possibly TRBD1 (5 bases). This CDR3 region has 19 residues. Trimming pared 8 bases from V and 0 bases from J, leaving 26 bases between. Germline V gene lookup returns CDR1 MDHEN and CDR2 SYDVKM. DNA for the CDR3: TGTGCCAGCCGAGTTGCCTTTCTTGGGGCTACGGGTAGCAATCAGCCCCAGCATTTT. This encodes CASRVAFLGATGSNQPQHF.

This clonotype was seen repeatedly, ten times or more. This rearrangement joins TRBV12-3 or TRBV12-4 to TRBJ1-4; D may be TRBD1 (6 bases). The CDR3 has 17 amino acids. The V and J ends lost 3 bases and 0 bases respectively, with 14 bases between them. The CDR3 region is CASSFRSHRATNEKLFF. The CDR3 coding sequence is TGTGCCAGCAGTTTCAGATCTCACAGGGCAACTAATGAAAAACTGTTTTTT.

This clonotype was detected many times. V is TRBV27 and J is TRBJ1-1; D is ambiguous. Germline lookup yields CDR1 MNHEY and CDR2 SMNVEV (reference sequence). There are 13 residues in the CDR3. The germline V and J ends were trimmed by 8 bases and 0 bases, with 10 bases remaining between them. In nucleotides, the CDR3 is TGTGCCAGCCAGTATGGGATGAACACTGAAGCTTTCTTT. Encoded protein: CASQYGMNTEAFF.

In this sample, this clonotype turned up many times. This chain connects TRBV20-1 to TRBJ1-1; no reliable D call. V was trimmed by 3 bases and J by 0 bases, leaving 17 bases between them. This CDR3 spans 16 amino acids. The germline V gene has CDR1 DFQATT and CDR2 SNEGSKA (reference sequence). The CDR3 spells CSASVTTRGMNTEAFF. The DNA for the CDR3 is TGCAGTGCTAGCGTTACGACCCGAGGTATGAACACTGAAGCTTTCTTT.

This clonotype was seen at least ten times. The chain combines TRBV30 with TRBJ1-1; D might be TRBD1 (5 bases). The CDR3 consists of 14 residues. Deletions cut 5 bases from V and 1 base from J, with 14 bases between. Germline-derived CDR1 and CDR2 are GTSNPN and SVGIG (reference sequence). The CDR3 is CAWVGDGGNTEAFF. As DNA, the CDR3 is TGTGCCTGGGTGGGGGACGGTGGGAACACTGAAGCTTTCTTT.

This clonotype came up many times. At one end the junction does not follow the germline gene, possibly because of a read error. V and J are TRBV29-1 and TRBJ2-4; no clear D gene. Germline lookup yields CDR1 SQVTM and CDR2 ANQGSEA. The CDR3 runs 12 residues. CDR3 sequence: CSVAKATNIQYF. The CDR3, as DNA: TGCAGCGTTGCTAAGGCCACAAACATTCAGTACTTC.

The V and J genes are TRBV5-1 and TRBJ2-3, with D perhaps matching TRBD1 or TRBD2 (6 bases each). In germline, CDR1 is SGHRS, CDR2 YFSETQ. Trimming left V 2 bases short and J 3 bases short, with 16 bases between. This CDR3 is 16 amino acids long. DNA of the CDR3: TGCGCCAGCAGCTTACCCACAGGGCGGGGAACAGATACGCAGTATTTT. Protein: CASSLPTGRGTDTQYF.